This is a list of T cell receptor beta chains from one sample in a study of T cell repertoires in cytomegalovirus infection. TCRdb ran MiXCR on the reads and lists one entry per CDR3 protein. The data show roughly 100,000 distinct CDR3 sequences, with approximately 15% seen just once and around 8.5% held by the top ten. Input material: PBMCs. The receptors were sampled from a human donor in good health (CMV status not recorded). Some clones in this sample may be carry-over from other donors' samples. Each CDR3 is given without its conserved first and last residue. The order of the fields is J gene, V gene, D gene, clone size, CDR3 protein. D genes are given only for firm matches. Only some rows state a clone size, as once, few, many or a class for expanded clones.

>TRBJ2-2|TRBV7-2|-|many
ASSRRLGSGTGELF
>TRBJ1-1|TRBV18|-|few
ASSRPDPGAF
>TRBJ1-2|TRBV20-1|-|-
SARGAGVNYGYA
>TRBJ2-1|TRBV29-1|TRBD1|few
SVEPGTGSSYNEQF
>TRBJ1-2|TRBV30|-|few
AWSHPRIYGYT
>TRBJ1-2|TRBV20-1|TRBD1|few
SATGRTGVDGYT
>TRBJ1-3|TRBV24-1|-|-
ATSPGGNTIY
>TRBJ1-1|TRBV5-4|TRBD1|many
ASSLGPGQGARVTEAF
>TRBJ2-2|TRBV30|TRBD1|few
AWSIPVRGYTGELF
>TRBJ1-5|TRBV7-2|TRBD1|many
ASSWDRDQPQH
>TRBJ2-2|TRBV5-1|TRBD2|few
ASSSTFRGGYTGELF
>TRBJ1-1|TRBV7-9|-|-
ASSGWDTGKGTEAF
>TRBJ1-1|TRBV24-1|-|-
ATSDLFTEAF
>TRBJ2-7|TRBV5-1|TRBD1|few
ASHKTGGADHEQY
>TRBJ2-7|TRBV12-3/TRBV12-4|TRBD1|-
ASSPTGAGSSYEQY
>TRBJ2-5|TRBV20-1|-|few
SARDSARTSPGKTQY
>TRBJ2-3|TRBV7-9|-|few
ASSLESAYTDTQY
>TRBJ2-3|TRBV11-3|-|many
ASSTPHQGGTDTQY
>TRBJ1-2|TRBV7-9|-|few
ASSSAGTPGYT
>TRBJ2-2|TRBV5-6|-|few
ASLGQNTGELF
>TRBJ1-2|TRBV5-6|-|-
ASSFVATSGYT
>TRBJ2-7|TRBV19|-|few
ASSIYLQGPYEQY
>TRBJ2-5|TRBV11-3|-|many
ASSVTGLGETQY
>TRBJ2-5|TRBV10-3|TRBD2|many
AISGGKRGDQETQY
>TRBJ2-7|TRBV11-2|-|many
ASSDGHTSYEQY
>TRBJ1-5|TRBV2|-|few
ATSKEGDSNQPQH
>TRBJ1-5|TRBV14|-|few
ASSQGVDQPQH
>TRBJ2-1|TRBV14|-|-
ASSPRGVAYNEQF
>TRBJ2-5|TRBV25-1|TRBD1|many
ASSEYIGTGQETQY
>TRBJ2-1|TRBV20-1|-|-
SARGTYSYNEQF
>TRBJ2-2|TRBV7-2|TRBD2|-
ASSLLAGGPLTGDLF
>TRBJ2-1|TRBV7-3|TRBD2|-
ASGPGGGSRNEQF
>TRBJ1-1|TRBV28|TRBD1|-
ASSGQGTNTEAF